Each of the 25 T cell receptor beta chains below was sequenced from the same sample in a study of blood T cell repertoires in COVID-19. Repertoires were generated with immunoSEQ multiplex PCR, while TCRdb's copy carries only in-frame clones and drops some. The table has 100,000 to 150,000 clones, over 75% seen once. Sample: peripheral blood. The receptors were sampled from a woman at least 80 years old with acute or convalescent COVID-19.

The chain carries TRBV6-5 and TRBJ2-1; 8 positions match TRBD1. V shed 3 bases, J shed 10 bases, and the junction held 11 bases outside the gene matches. Germline V lookup: CDR1 MNHEY, CDR2 SVGAGI. The CDR3 has 15 residues. CDR3 nucleotide sequence: TGTGCCAGCAGTTATGGACAGCAGGGGGCGTTAGAGCAGTTCTTC. Protein product: CASSYGQQGALEQFF.

This chain links TRBV7-8 with TRBJ1-1; D gene ambiguous. The CDR3 is made up of 15 amino acids. V dropped 0 bases and J dropped 1 base, with 9 bases sitting between them. The germline gives CDR1 SGHVS, CDR2 FQNEAQ. The CDR3, as DNA: TGTGCCAGCAGCTTAGCGGTCACACCGAACACTGAAGCTTTCTTT. Amino acids: CASSLAVTPNTEAFF. The full variable domain, in which reference TRBV7-8 and TRBJ1-1 provide the parts outside the CDR3, is GAGVSQSPRYKVAKRGQDVALRCDPISGHVSLFWYQQALGQGPEFLTYFQNEAQLDKSGLPSDRFFAERPEGSVSTLKIQRTQQEDSAVYLCASSLAVTPNTEAFFGQGTRLTVV.

The rearrangement uses TRBV24-1 and TRBJ1-2; 7 bases fit TRBD1. Germline V gives CDR1 KGHDR, CDR2 SFDVKD. CDR3 length equals 14 residues. V dropped 3 bases and J dropped 4; count of bases not matched to a gene: 4. The CDR3 protein is CATSDHDRAYGYTF. The CDR3 DNA is TGTGCCACCAGTGATCATGACAGGGCCTATGGCTACACCTTC.

The chain uses TRBV12-5 and TRBJ2-7; unclear D gene. The germline V gene encodes CDR1 LGHNT and CDR2 FRNRAP. There are 13 residues in the CDR3. V gave up 6 bases and J gave up 3 bases, with 12 bases separating them. The CDR3 DNA follows: TGTGCTAGTGGCCGAGGTGGTAACTACGAGCAGTACTTC. Protein: CASGRGGNYEQYF.

V and J are TRBV4-1 and TRBJ1-1; a possible D gene is TRBD1 (5 bases). V lost 0 bases to trimming and J lost 1 base, with 12 bases between them. This CDR3 contains 16 residues. CDR1 is MGHRA and CDR2 is YSYEKL in the germline V gene. CDR3 sequence: CASSQDRSRENTEAFF. The CDR3 coding sequence is TGCGCCAGCAGCCAAGATCGGAGCAGGGAGAACACTGAAGCTTTCTTT.

This chain connects TRBV19 to TRBJ1-2, with D unresolved. CDR3 size: 14 residues. V was trimmed by 10 bases and J by 7 bases, leaving 22 bases between them. Looked up from germline, CDR1 is LNHDA and CDR2 is SQIVND (reference sequence). The CDR3 nucleotides are TGTGCCACCACTTCGCACCGGGGTTCGACTGGCTACACCTTC. Its protein product is CATTSHRGSTGYTF.

The chain uses TRBV6-5 and TRBJ2-1, with 7 positions matching TRBD2. The CDR3 is 15 amino acids. V gave up 0 bases and J gave up 2 bases; unmatched junction bases: 1. The germline V gene has CDR1 MNHEY and CDR2 SVGAGI. In nucleotides, the CDR3 is TGTGCCAGCAGTTACTCCGGGACTACCTACAATGAGCAGTTCTTC. Translated: CASSYSGTTYNEQFF.

J is TRBJ2-5 and V is TRBV2; 8 nucleotides agree with TRBD2. The CDR3 totals 14 residues. Looked up from germline, CDR1 is SNHLY and CDR2 is FYNNEI. V was clipped by 6 bases and J by 13 bases; unmatched bases: 16. CDR3 in amino acids: CASSQIQTGTRRYF. CDR3 coding DNA: TGTGCCAGCAGCCAAATACAAACCGGGACTAGACGGTACTTC.

This chain joins TRBV28 and TRBJ1-2, with D perhaps matching TRBD1 (6 bases). This CDR3 region has 16 residues. Germline loops: CDR1 MDHEN, CDR2 SYDVKM. Trimming pared 5 bases from V and 4 bases from J, leaving 20 bases between. CDR3 in DNA: TGTGCCAGCAGTCAATGGAGGGGGGGCACTTTCTATGGCTACACCTTC. Protein: CASSQWRGGTFYGYTF.

This chain joins TRBV7-8 and TRBJ1-6, with TRBD1 as a possible D gene (6 bases). In germline, CDR1 is SGHVS, CDR2 FQNEAQ. The CDR3 is made up of 16 amino acids. V lost 4 bases and J lost 3, with 13 bases in between. CDR3 bases: TGTGCCAGCAGCTCCCGGGGGGGCGGCTATAATTCACCCCTCCACTTT. Translated: CASSSRGGGYNSPLHF.

This clone came up once. The V call is TRBV10-3, the J call TRBJ1-1, with D tentatively TRBD1 (5 bases). CDR1 is ENHRY, CDR2 SYGVKD, per germline. Trimming took off 6 bases at V and 1 base at J, with 9 bases between the two ends. The CDR3 is 13 amino acids. The CDR3 here is CAISSDRNTEAFF. The CDR3 nucleotides read TGTGCCATCAGCTCCGACAGGAACACTGAAGCTTTCTTT.

The gene calls are TRBV7-2 and TRBJ1-4, with D perhaps TRBD1 (5 bases). CDR1 SGHTA and CDR2 FQGNSA come from the germline V gene. V was cut by 5 bases and J by 0 bases, with 10 bases left in between. This CDR3 has 15 residues. As DNA, the CDR3 is TGTGCCAGCAGCCCACAGGTTACAACTAATGAAAAACTGTTTTTT. Its translation: CASSPQVTTNEKLFF. The whole variable domain, filled in from reference TRBV7-2 and TRBJ1-4, reads GAGVSQSPSNKVTEKGKDVELRCDPISGHTALYWYRQSLGQGLEFLIYFQGNSAPDKSGLPSDRFSAERTGGSVSTLTIQRTQQEDSAVYLCASSPQVTTNEKLFFGSGTQLSVL.

The CDR3 DNA reads TGTGCCAGCAGTTACCCTTTTTACTTTGGCTACACCTTC. Protein: CASSYPFYFGYTF. The J gene is TRBJ1-2, the V gene TRBV6-2 or TRBV6-3; D gene uncertain. The CDR3 spans 13 residues. V lost 2 bases and J lost 7, with 11 bases in between. The V gene's germline CDR1 is MNHEY and CDR2 SVGEGT.

This clone occurred a few times. This chain uses TRBV19 with TRBJ1-2; D is unresolved. Per the germline V gene, CDR1 is LNHDA and CDR2 is SQIVND (reference sequence). The CDR3 has 14 amino acids. V was shortened by 4 bases and J by 0 bases, with 9 bases between the two germline ends. Here the CDR3 reads CASSNARSNYGYTF. As DNA, the CDR3 is TGTGCCAGTAGTAATGCCAGGTCTAACTATGGCTACACCTTC.

V usage is TRBV6-5 and J usage is TRBJ2-7, with 11 nucleotides matching TRBD1. This CDR3 has 15 residues. V dropped 7 bases and J dropped 3; count of bases not matched to a gene: 8. Germline V gives CDR1 MNHEY, CDR2 SVGAGI. The chain's CDR3 is CASTPTGTGGYEQYF. The CDR3 region has the DNA TGTGCCAGCACCCCCACCGGGACAGGGGGCTACGAGCAGTACTTC.

The V and J genes are TRBV7-2 and TRBJ1-1; D ambiguous. CDR1 is SGHTA, CDR2 FQGNSA, per germline. CDR3 length: 13 amino acids. V lost 5 bases to trimming and J lost 3 bases, with 10 bases between them. The CDR3 bases are TGTGCCAGCAGCACAGATTATTACACTGAAGCTTTCTTT. Translating gives CASSTDYYTEAFF.

The V call is TRBV18, the J call TRBJ1-2; possible D gene TRBD1, 5 bases. The CDR3 loop spans 14 amino acids. The V and J ends lost 2 bases and 6 bases respectively, with 13 bases between them. CDR1 KGHSH and CDR2 LQKENI come from the germline V gene. The CDR3 protein is CASSPGGRADGYTF. CDR3 bases: TGTGCCAGCTCACCAGGCGGCAGGGCGGATGGCTACACCTTC.

This chain uses TRBV10-3 with TRBJ2-4, with 15 bases lining up with TRBD2. The CDR3 runs to 15 residues. From germline, CDR1 is ENHRY and CDR2 SYGVKD. Losses at the gene ends were 2 bases for V and 13 bases for J; bases not matched to a gene: 6. CDR3: CAISEPGLAGGRQYF. The DNA for the CDR3 is TGTGCCATCAGTGAGCCGGGACTAGCGGGGGGTCGACAGTACTTC.

The CDR3 DNA sequence: TGTGCCAGCTCCGGCGGCTACGAGCAGTACTTC. Encoded protein: CASSGGYEQYF. The J gene is TRBJ2-7, the V gene TRBV18; no firm D call. This CDR3 spans 11 amino acids. V lost 6 bases and J lost 3, with 6 bases in between. Germline CDR1 reads KGHSH; CDR2 reads LQKENI.

The chain combines TRBV27 with TRBJ1-1, with a possible D match to TRBD1 (5 bases). Germline loops: CDR1 MNHEY, CDR2 SMNVEV (reference sequence). The CDR3 spans 13 residues. V lost 3 bases to trimming and J lost 5 bases, with 10 bases between them. CDR3 amino acids: CASSFSGETEAFF. The CDR3 region has the DNA TGTGCCAGCAGTTTTTCGGGGGAAACTGAAGCTTTCTTT.

The genes are TRBV11-2 and TRBJ1-1, with D possibly TRBD1 on 5 matching bases. The CDR3 consists of 13 residues. Germline CDR1 is SGHAT and CDR2 is FQNNGV. V gave up 3 bases and J gave up 4 bases, with 9 bases separating them. CDR3 sequence: CASSFTGGTEAFF. DNA for the CDR3: TGTGCCAGCAGCTTCACGGGGGGCACTGAAGCTTTCTTT.

The V gene is TRBV4-1, the J gene TRBJ1-4, with 8 positions matching TRBD1. CDR3 length: 18 residues. Germline V gene data show CDR1 as MGHRA and CDR2 as YSYEKL. The trim removed 3 bases at V and 0 bases at J, leaving 9 bases unmatched. In DNA, the CDR3 is TGCGCCAGCAGCCAGGAGGCAGGGGGCTTTTCAACTAATGAAAAACTGTTTTTT. This encodes CASSQEAGGFSTNEKLFF.

The chain carries TRBV29-1 and TRBJ2-2; D is unclear. The CDR3 runs to 12 residues. Per germline, CDR1 SQVTM and CDR2 ANQGSEA. With 5 bases removed from V and 8 bases from J, the gap between germline ends came to 12 bases. The CDR3 loop is CSVLEQPGELFF. Written as DNA, the CDR3 is TGCAGCGTTCTTGAACAACCAGGGGAGCTGTTTTTT.

The genes are TRBV5-4 and TRBJ1-2, with D possibly matching TRBD1 (5 bases). CDR1 is SGHNT and CDR2 is YYREEE in the germline V gene (reference sequence). Trimming took 6 bases from V and 7 from J, leaving 19 bases between them. This CDR3 is 14 amino acids long. The CDR3 bases are TGTGCCAGCAAACCGGGAGCATCCGGGGGTGGCTACACCTTC. Its translation: CASKPGASGGGYTF.

This clone has only a few counts. The chain has TRBV6-5 and TRBJ1-5; no firm D call. The CDR3 is 12 amino acids. CDR1 MNHEY and CDR2 SVGAGI come from the germline V gene. Trimming removed 7 bases at V and 5 bases at J, with 9 bases between. DNA for the CDR3: TGTGCCAGCACAGAAACGTATCAGCCCCAGCATTTT. Its translation: CASTETYQPQHF.